This TCR beta chain was recorded in a study of cytomegalovirus exposure and HLA in healthy donors. Regarding the study as a whole: Sequences of the TCR beta chain were said to predict the HLA-A and HLA-B alleles of most subjects accurately.

Trimming cost V 6 bases and J 4 bases, with 15 bases left between them. CDR3 length: 14 residues. Per the germline V gene, CDR1 is SNHLY and CDR2 is FYNNEI. PCR primers comprised 60 Vbeta and 13 Jbeta primers. Method: immunoSEQ multiplex PCR; TCRdb's copy keeps in-frame clones and lacks some. The repertoire holds about 210,000 clones, almost 80% seen once, with approximately 2% in the top ten. About this clone: Its antigen is not identified.

The chain recombines TRBV2 with TRBJ2-5; weak D call: TRBD1 (6 bases). The TCR comes from a male donor in good health and CMV-seronegative. What was sequenced was PBMCs. DNA for the CDR3: TGTGCCAGCAGCACGGACAGTCGTAGAGAGACCCAGTACTTC. This translates into CASSTDSRRETQYF.